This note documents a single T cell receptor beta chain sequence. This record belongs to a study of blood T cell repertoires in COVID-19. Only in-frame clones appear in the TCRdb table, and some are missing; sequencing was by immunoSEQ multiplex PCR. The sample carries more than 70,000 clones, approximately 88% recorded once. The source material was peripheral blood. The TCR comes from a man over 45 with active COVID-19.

CDR3 region: CASSEAYRAGGNQPQHF. The CDR3 DNA reads TGTGCCAGCAGTGAAGCGTACAGGGCGGGAGGCAATCAGCCCCAGCATTTT. The chain employs TRBV6-1 and TRBJ1-5; TRBD1 is a possible D gene (6 bases). This CDR3 is built from 17 residues. V was cut by 0 bases and J by 2 bases, with 14 bases left in between. From germline, CDR1 is MNHNS and CDR2 SASEGT.